Following are 22 T cell receptor beta chains from one sample sequenced in a study of preoperative IRX-2 immunotherapy in early breast cancer (dated by TCRdb to about 2019). Read against the paper, the sample's treatment or condition label means: preoperative locoregional IRX-2 cytokine immunotherapy. Libraries were made using the immunoSEQ multiplex PCR assay. In its TCRdb copy, this immuneACCESS table keeps in-frame sequences only and misses some clones. Where compared with another copy, unresolved V genes explain less than half of these, and the others have no known cause. In all, the sample holds more than 6,500 clones, and 80% of those were seen once. The ten top clones hold around 17% of the sample. The sequences come from tumor tissue, collected after IRX-2 immunotherapy. The receptors shown here come from a human donor with breast cancer.

J is TRBJ2-6 and V is TRBV11-3, with 7 bases fitting TRBD1. Germline V gene sequence: CDR1 SGHNT, CDR2 YENEEA. This CDR3 region has 16 residues. V was pared by 5 bases and J by 2 bases, with 6 bases of the junction left unmatched. The CDR3 sequence is CASSGTDHPGANVLTF. The CDR3, as DNA: TGTGCCAGCAGCGGGACAGACCATCCTGGGGCCAACGTCCTGACTTTC.

The rearrangement links TRBV6-8 to TRBJ1-4; D may be TRBD1 (6 bases). Germline loops: CDR1 MNHGY, CDR2 SAAAGT. This CDR3 region has 17 residues. Trimming took off 7 bases at V and 5 bases at J, with 23 bases between the two ends. The CDR3 DNA follows: TGTGCCAGCACACATTTTACGGGGGGCGCGCGGAATGAAAAACTGTTTTTT. It codes for CASTHFTGGARNEKLFF.

The chain couples TRBV23-1 to TRBJ2-1; TRBD1 is a possible D gene (6 bases). TRBV23-1 counts as an open reading frame of uncertain function. The CDR3 runs to 14 residues. The V end lost 7 bases, the J end lost 2 bases, and 12 bases lay between the germline ends. The CDR3 DNA is TGCGCCAGCACCCTCCGGACAGCCTACAATGAGCAGTTCTTC. Protein: CASTLRTAYNEQFF.

This clone has just a few counts. The chain couples TRBV5-1 to TRBJ2-2; no clear D gene. Between the trimmed V and J ends, which lost 1 base and 0 bases, there was a span of 4 bases. Germline lookup yields CDR1 SGHRS and CDR2 YFSETQ. The CDR3 runs 14 residues. CDR3 sequence reads: CASSLFANTGELFF. The DNA of the CDR3 is TGCGCCAGCAGCTTGTTCGCGAACACCGGGGAGCTGTTTTTT.

By sample fraction, this clone is medium-sized (0.01 to 0.1%). The V call is TRBV11-3, the J call TRBJ2-1, with 8 positions matching TRBD2. This CDR3 contains 15 residues. With V trimmed by 3 bases and J by 4 bases, 5 bases remained unmatched. Germline CDR1 reads SGHNT; CDR2 reads YENEEA. The CDR3 spells CASSFAGTRYNEQFF. Here the CDR3 DNA reads TGTGCCAGCAGCTTTGCCGGGACTAGATACAATGAGCAGTTCTTC.

This clone was counted a single time. One end of the junction is discordant with germline, which a read error may explain. The rearrangement links TRBV6-8 to TRBJ2-7; TRBD1 matches 12 bases. Per the germline V gene, CDR1 is MNHGY and CDR2 is SAAAGT. The CDR3 runs 15 residues. In nucleotides, the CDR3 is TGTGCCATCAGTCCCGGGACAGGGGGCACCTACGAGCAGTACTTC. Amino acid sequence: CAISPGTGGTYEQYF.

This clone was counted between two and nine times. J is TRBJ1-2 and V is TRBV6-8, with 8 bases aligning to TRBD1. After removal of 0 bases from V and 1 base from J, the junction contained 1 base not matched to a gene. The CDR3 sequence is 15 residues long. Germline V gives CDR1 MNHGY, CDR2 SAAAGT. The CDR3 loop reads CASSYSGQVNYGYTF. For the CDR3, the DNA is TGTGCCAGCAGTTACTCGGGACAGGTTAACTATGGCTACACCTTC.

This clone was counted once. The gene calls are TRBV6-8 and TRBJ2-7; 7 positions agree with TRBD1. The length of the CDR3 is 13 residues. Germline CDR1 and CDR2: MNHGY and SAAAGT. The V and J ends lost 10 bases and 2 bases, in that order; junction bases with no gene match: 8. For the CDR3, the DNA is TGTGCCACCGCTCGACAGGGCCCCTACGAGCAGTACTTC. Its protein is CATARQGPYEQYF.

CDR3 amino acids: CASTKGPGWGKNYGYTF. CDR3 sequence (DNA): TGTGCCAGTACCAAGGGTCCAGGGTGGGGGAAGAACTATGGCTACACCTTC. The chain combines TRBV19 with TRBJ1-2, with a weak D call TRBD1 (5 bases). The germline V and J ends were trimmed by 7 bases and 2 bases, with 23 bases remaining between them. Germline CDR1 and CDR2: LNHDA and SQIVND (reference sequence). This CDR3 is 17 amino acids long.

The chain is built from TRBV6-8 and TRBJ2-7; D is ambiguous. Trimming pared 6 bases from V and 3 bases from J, leaving 9 bases between. CDR1 is MNHGY, CDR2 SAAAGT, per germline. The CDR3 totals 12 residues. CDR3 protein: CASSDTYYEQYF. CDR3 DNA: TGTGCCAGCAGCGATACATACTACGAGCAGTACTTC.

In its sample, this clone ranks as medium-sized. The J gene is TRBJ2-7, the V gene TRBV28, with D tentatively TRBD1 (7 bases). V was trimmed by 7 bases and J by 5 bases, leaving 18 bases between them. CDR1 and CDR2 (germline): MDHEN, SYDVKM. CDR3 length: 14 amino acids. The CDR3 DNA follows: TGTGCCAGCACCCGACGAGGCAGGGGGGACGAGCAGTACTTC. Its translation is CASTRRGRGDEQYF.

J is TRBJ2-7 and V is TRBV6-8, with D possibly being TRBD1 (5 bases). Germline CDR1 is MNHGY and CDR2 is SAAAGT. The CDR3 spans 15 residues. The V end was cut by 6 bases, the J end by 1 base, with 16 bases between. CDR3 region: CASRIDRSGSYEQYF. CDR3 bases: TGTGCCAGCAGGATAGACAGAAGTGGATCCTACGAGCAGTACTTC.

The chain employs TRBV19 and TRBJ1-2, with 8 bases matching TRBD1. Losses at the gene ends were 0 bases for V and 4 bases for J; bases not matched to a gene: 16. Germline assignment: CDR1 LNHDA and CDR2 SQIVND (reference sequence). The length of the CDR3 is 19 residues. For the CDR3, the DNA is TGTGCCAGTAGTATAGATCGGAGGACAGGGTTAAGGAATGGCTATGGCTACACCTTC. It codes for CASSIDRRTGLRNGYGYTF.

The chain uses TRBV29-1 and TRBJ2-2; possible D gene TRBD2, 6 bases. V was trimmed by 1 base and J by 1 base, leaving 10 bases between them. CDR1 is SQVTM, CDR2 ANQGSEA, per germline. The CDR3 extends over 15 amino acids. The CDR3, as DNA: TGCAGCGTTGAAGTCTCGGGAGTGAACACCGGGGAGCTGTTTTTT. Translated: CSVEVSGVNTGELFF.

The CDR3 region is CAWSLPRVLRNEQFF. CDR3 nucleotide sequence: TGTGCCTGGAGCCTTCCCAGGGTCCTTCGGAATGAGCAGTTCTTC. This chain joins TRBV30 and TRBJ2-1; possibly TRBD1 for D (5 bases). The CDR3 sequence is 15 residues long. CDR1 and CDR2 from the germline V gene are GTSNPN and SVGIG (reference sequence). Trimming left V 3 bases short and J 7 bases short, with 19 bases between.

The chain couples TRBV12-5 to TRBJ2-1; TRBD1 aligns across 8 bases. This CDR3 has 13 amino acids. CDR1 and CDR2 from the germline V gene are LGHNT and FRNRAP. Written as DNA, the CDR3 is TGTGCCAGCCTAAGACAGGGGTGGGATGAGCAGTTCTTC. Its protein product is CASLRQGWDEQFF.

The count of this clone is one. J is TRBJ2-7 and V is TRBV29-1; D is unclear. V dropped 4 bases and J dropped 3 bases, with 31 bases sitting between them. The germline gives CDR1 SQVTM, CDR2 ANQGSEA. The CDR3 covers 19 residues. As DNA, the CDR3 is TGCAGCGTTGGCCAAGTTTCCCCAGCTAGTAGGATGAACGTCTACGAGCAGTACTTC. It translates to CSVGQVSPASRMNVYEQYF.

V gene TRBV30 combines with J gene TRBJ2-7; TRBD1 agrees at 8 bases. Germline loops: CDR1 GTSNPN, CDR2 SVGIG (reference sequence). CDR3 length: 12 amino acids. With 2 bases clipped from V and 5 bases from J, the junction kept 2 bases outside the gene matches. This CDR3 is CAWSRTGHEQYF. The CDR3 DNA sequence: TGTGCCTGGAGTCGGACAGGGCACGAGCAGTACTTC.

The CDR3 sequence is CASSVRDRRDTQFF. DNA of the CDR3: TGTGCCAGCAGCGTCCGGGACAGACGGGATACACAGTTCTTC. The chain carries TRBV7-7 and TRBJ2-1, with TRBD1 identical over 7 bases. Germline V CDR1 and CDR2: SSHAT, FNYEAQ (reference sequence). J lost 13 bases, V lost 5 bases, and 14 bases had no gene match. This CDR3 is 14 amino acids long. Together with reference TRBV7-7 and TRBJ2-1, the CDR3 gives the full variable domain: GAGVSQSPRYKVTKRGQDVTLRCDPISSHATLYWYQQALGQGPEFLTYFNYEAQPDKSGLPSDRFSAERPEGSISTLTIQRTEQRDSAMYRCASSVRDRRDTQFFGPGTRLTVL.

This sequence joins TRBV19 and TRBJ2-7; D uncertain. The V end lost 2 bases, the J end lost 2 bases, and 16 bases lay between the germline ends. Germline CDR1 is LNHDA and CDR2 is SQIVND (reference sequence). CDR3 length equals 16 residues. CDR3 nucleotide sequence: TGTGCCAGTAGTATATATACCGGAAACCGGGCCTACGAGCAGTACTTC. It yields the protein CASSIYTGNRAYEQYF.

This clone was seen a single time. V usage is TRBV19 and J usage is TRBJ1-1; the match to TRBD1 covers 9 bases. The CDR3 has 17 residues. The J segment lost 1 base and the V segment lost 5 bases, leaving 11 bases of the junction unmatched. Germline V CDR1 and CDR2: LNHDA, SQIVND (reference sequence). CDR3 in amino acids: CASSLHRTGASNTEAFF. The CDR3 bases are TGTGCCAGTAGTCTTCATCGGACAGGGGCCTCGAACACTGAAGCTTTCTTT.

The V and J genes are TRBV19 and TRBJ2-3; the match to TRBD1 covers 7 bases. The CDR3 is 17 residues long. The V gene's germline CDR1 is LNHDA and CDR2 SQIVND (reference sequence). V dropped 5 bases and J dropped 0; count of bases not matched to a gene: 11. Here the CDR3 reads CASSPSTGRPSTDTQYF. CDR3 bases: TGTGCCAGTAGTCCGTCGACAGGGCGTCCAAGCACAGATACGCAGTATTTT. The full variable domain, with the rest looked up from reference TRBV19 and TRBJ2-3, is DGGITQSPKYLFRKEGQNVTLSCEQNLNHDAMYWYRQDPGQGLRLIYYSQIVNDFQKGDIAEGYSVSREKKESFPLTVTSAQKNPTAFYLCASSPSTGRPSTDTQYFGPGTRLTVL.